These 19 T cell receptor beta chains originate from one sample sequenced in a study of read filtering for tumor transcriptome and immune sequencing. Molecular barcoded adaptors covering alpha/delta and beta/gamma chains were used on roughly 370 ng RNA. TCRdb itself ran the reads through MiXCR, one entry per CDR3 protein. The sample has tens of thousands of distinct CDR3 sequences; roughly a fifth are singletons. Sequences were obtained from a population of CD138-negative cells sorted from bone marrow. These receptors came from a donor at least 40 years old with multiple myeloma.

This clonotype came up many times. J is TRBJ2-3 and V is TRBV29-1; D may correspond to TRBD1 or TRBD2 (5 bases each). Germline CDR1 SQVTM, CDR2 ANQGSEA. This CDR3 is built from 16 residues. Trimming took 0 bases from V and 0 from J, leaving 13 bases between them. CDR3: CSVEDPGTYSTDTQYF. For the CDR3, the DNA is TGCAGCGTTGAAGATCCGGGGACCTACAGCACAGATACGCAGTATTTT.

This clonotype came up many times. The chain combines TRBV20-1 with TRBJ2-6, with 11 bases matching TRBD2. The CDR3 spans 18 residues. V shed 6 bases and J 0 bases; nucleotides not matched to a gene: 10. Germline V gives CDR1 DFQATT, CDR2 SNEGSKA (reference sequence). CDR3 bases: TGCAGTGCCACAGGACTAGCGGGCCGACCCTCTGGGGCCAACGTCCTGACTTTC. Its translation: CSATGLAGRPSGANVLTF.

This clonotype was recorded many times. Germline and junction disagree at one end, which may indicate a read error. V and J are TRBV7-9 and TRBJ1-2; D is perhaps TRBD1 (5 bases). Germline values: CDR1 SEHNR, CDR2 FQNEAQ (reference sequence). The CDR3 covers 16 residues. The CDR3 here is CASSIAVGGDSYGYTF. CDR3 nucleotide sequence: TGTGCCAGCAGCATAGCAGTTGGGGGAGACAGCTATGGCTACACCTTC. Full variable domain (outside the CDR3, taken from reference TRBV7-9 and TRBJ1-2): DTGVSQNPRHKITKRGQNVTFRCDPISEHNRLYWYRQTLGQGPEFLTYFQNEAQLEKSRLLSDRFSAERPKGSFSTLEIQRTEQGDSAMYLCASSIAVGGDSYGYTFGSGTRLTVV.

There are a few counts of this clonotype. J is TRBJ2-2 and V is TRBV29-1; 11 bases match TRBD2. CDR1 is SQVTM and CDR2 is ANQGSEA in the germline V gene. V trimming: 4 bases; J trimming: 6 bases; junction bases outside the gene matches: 4. The CDR3 spans 14 residues. The CDR3 DNA follows: TGCAGCGTTGGTCTTAGCGGGGGGGCCGGGGAGCTGTTTTTT. Translated, it gives CSVGLSGGAGELFF.

The V and J genes are TRBV20-1 and TRBJ1-5, with TRBD1 matching over 7 bases. The ends lost 6 bases at V and 7 bases at J; junction bases unmatched: 9. The length of the CDR3 is 13 residues. Germline V gene data show CDR1 as DFQATT and CDR2 as SNEGSKA (reference sequence). The CDR3, as DNA: TGCAGTGCGGAGCGACAGGGACTACAGCCCCAGCATTTT. It specifies CSAERQGLQPQHF.

The chain has TRBV2 and TRBJ1-2; possible D gene TRBD1, 6 bases. Germline V gene sequence: CDR1 SNHLY, CDR2 FYNNEI. This CDR3 region has 15 residues. With 8 bases removed from V and 2 bases from J, the gap between germline ends came to 18 bases. CDR3 sequence: CASRSQQGLNYGYTF. In DNA form, the CDR3 reads TGTGCCAGCCGTTCTCAACAGGGATTAAACTATGGCTACACCTTC.

This clonotype occurred a few times. The genes are TRBV2 and TRBJ2-5, with D uncertain. Germline V CDR1 and CDR2: SNHLY, FYNNEI. The CDR3 extends over 13 amino acids. V dropped 4 bases and J dropped 2 bases, with 8 bases sitting between them. Written as DNA, the CDR3 is TGTGCCAGCAGTGCTTCGCGGCAAGAGACCCAGTACTTC. Translation: CASSASRQETQYF. Full variable domain (remainder filled in from reference TRBV2 and TRBJ2-5): EPEVTQTPSHQVTQMGQEVILRCVPISNHLYFYWYRQILGQKVEFLVSFYNNEISEKSEIFDDQFSVERPDGSNFTLKIRSTKLEDSAMYFCASSASRQETQYFGPGTRLLVL.

This clonotype was detected ten times or more. The J gene is TRBJ1-5, the V gene TRBV2, with D unclear. Deletions cut 0 bases from V and 7 bases from J, with 10 bases between. Germline V gene sequence: CDR1 SNHLY, CDR2 FYNNEI. This CDR3 spans 14 amino acids. This chain's CDR3 is CASSEAVRTQPQHF. The CDR3 DNA is TGTGCCAGCAGTGAAGCGGTCAGAACCCAGCCCCAGCATTTT.

The count of this clonotype is one. This chain joins TRBV20-1 and TRBJ2-3; 10 bases align to TRBD2. Losses at the gene ends were 6 bases for V and 0 bases for J; bases not matched to a gene: 6. There are 15 residues in the CDR3. CDR1 DFQATT and CDR2 SNEGSKA come from the germline V gene (reference sequence). DNA of the CDR3: TGCAGTGCAGGACTAGCGGAGGCCAGCACAGATACGCAGTATTTT. Translation: CSAGLAEASTDTQYF.

This clonotype was recorded many times. The chain is built from TRBV18 and TRBJ2-7; unclear D gene. The CDR3 totals 14 residues. V dropped 0 bases and J dropped 1 base, with 7 bases sitting between them. Germline assignment: CDR1 KGHSH and CDR2 LQKENI. For the CDR3, the DNA is TGTGCCAGCTCACCACCGGGTCAGTCCTACGAGCAGTACTTC. Translated, it gives CASSPPGQSYEQYF.

This clonotype occurred many times. This chain uses TRBV6-5 with TRBJ2-1; the match to TRBD1 covers 9 bases. The length of the CDR3 is 15 residues. Germline V gene sequence: CDR1 MNHEY, CDR2 SVGAGI. Trimming at V came to 5 bases and at J to 9 bases, leaving 11 bases not matched to a gene. As DNA, the CDR3 is TGTGCCAGCAGTCAACAGGGGGCCCATTTGGGTGAGCAGTTCTTC. Translation gives CASSQQGAHLGEQFF.

This clonotype was observed a handful of times. The chain uses TRBV12-3 or TRBV12-4 and TRBJ1-1; D possibly corresponds to TRBD1 (5 bases). The CDR3 extends over 15 amino acids. Trimming took off 2 bases at V and 4 bases at J, with 14 bases between the two ends. DNA of the CDR3: TGTGCCAGCAGTTTAATTGGTGGGGGTGGCACTGAAGCTTTCTTT. Protein: CASSLIGGGGTEAFF.

The V gene is TRBV5-1, the J gene TRBJ2-5; D gene uncertain. V lost 5 bases and J 5 bases, leaving 16 bases between the germline ends. This CDR3 is 14 amino acids long. Germline V CDR1 and CDR2: SGHRS, YFSETQ. The CDR3 loop is CASSARRVGETQYF. DNA of the CDR3: TGCGCCAGCAGTGCCCGACGGGTGGGGGAGACCCAGTACTTC.

The V and J genes are TRBV5-4 and TRBJ2-7; the match to TRBD2 covers 13 bases. CDR1 is SGHNT, CDR2 YYREEE, per germline (reference sequence). Losses at the gene ends were 2 bases for V and 6 bases for J; bases not matched to a gene: 5. The CDR3 sequence is 15 residues long. The CDR3 sequence is CASSFAGTSGVEQYF. DNA for the CDR3: TGTGCCAGCAGCTTTGCCGGGACTAGCGGGGTCGAGCAGTACTTC.

A remark on this clonotype: A read error may explain this, as a much larger clone is one base away. The chain employs TRBV12-3 or TRBV12-4 and TRBJ2-2; TRBD1 might be the D (7 bases). With 3 bases removed from V and 5 bases from J, the gap between germline ends came to 13 bases. The CDR3 has 15 amino acids. The CDR3 loop reads CASSLTQGGTGELFF. CDR3 in DNA: TGTGCCAGCAGTTTGACCCAGGGGGGAACCGGGGAGCTGTTTTTT.

J is TRBJ2-4 and V is TRBV7-2, with D perhaps given as TRBD1 or TRBD2 (6 bases each). CDR3 length equals 16 residues. From germline, CDR1 is SGHTA and CDR2 FQGNSA. Trimming stripped 6 bases from V and 1 base from J, with 16 bases between. CDR3 residues: CASSLGGLGAKNIQYF. CDR3 DNA: TGTGCCAGCAGTCTTGGGGGGCTAGGGGCCAAAAACATTCAGTACTTC.

The V and J genes are TRBV13 and TRBJ2-3; TRBD2 matches at 7 bases. CDR3 size: 16 residues. With V trimmed by 5 bases and J by 5 bases, 13 bases remained unmatched. Germline values: CDR1 PRHDT, CDR2 FYEKMQ (reference sequence). Here the CDR3 DNA reads TGTGCCAGCAGCCCTACACCAGCGGGGCACGGAGATACGCAGTATTTT. Its translation is CASSPTPAGHGDTQYF.

This clonotype showed up many times. The chain uses TRBV4-1 and TRBJ1-5, with D uncertain. V shed 2 bases and J shed 7 bases, with 9 bases lying between them. CDR1 MGHRA and CDR2 YSYEKL come from the germline V gene. The CDR3 totals 13 residues. CDR3: CASSQTVAQPQHF. The CDR3 bases are TGCGCCAGCAGCCAAACGGTCGCGCAGCCCCAGCATTTT.

For this clonotype: A much larger clone lies one base from this, so it may be a read error. The CDR3 does not end in the conserved phenylalanine or tryptophan, so this is likely a read error. This chain uses TRBV5-1 with TRBJ2-5; D gene ambiguous. The V end was cut by 3 bases, the J end by 1 base, with 7 bases between. Germline V CDR1 and CDR2: SGHRS, YFSETQ. CDR3 length equals 13 residues. The CDR3 sequence is CASSSYTQETQYI. The CDR3 bases are TGCGCCAGCAGCTCCTACACCCAAGAGACCCAGTACATC.